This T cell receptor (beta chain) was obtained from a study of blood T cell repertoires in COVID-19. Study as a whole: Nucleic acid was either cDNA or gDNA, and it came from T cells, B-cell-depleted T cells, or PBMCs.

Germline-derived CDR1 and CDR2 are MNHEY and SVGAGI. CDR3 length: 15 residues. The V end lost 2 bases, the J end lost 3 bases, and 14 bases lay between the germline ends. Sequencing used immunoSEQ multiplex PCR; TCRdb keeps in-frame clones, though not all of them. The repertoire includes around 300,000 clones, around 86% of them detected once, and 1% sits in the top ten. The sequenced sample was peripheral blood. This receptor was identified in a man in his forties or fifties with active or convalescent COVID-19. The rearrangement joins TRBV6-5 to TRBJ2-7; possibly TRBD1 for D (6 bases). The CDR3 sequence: CASSYDGTHLYEQYF. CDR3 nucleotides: TGTGCCAGCAGTTACGACGGGACACACCTCTACGAGCAGTACTTC.